Listed here is a single T cell receptor beta chain. This entry is derived from a study of T cell changes during pregnancy in multiple sclerosis. TCRdb's table, derived via immunoSEQ multiplex PCR, lists solely in-frame clones and lacks some. The sample has about 29,000 clones; 75% to 95% are singletons. The sequence derives from a female donor with multiple sclerosis, enrolled in a pregnancy study. The sequencing here drew on CD8+ T cells from peripheral blood mononuclear cells, taken before pregnancy.

The CDR3, as DNA: TGTGCCACCAGCAGTGGTAGCGGGATAGTACAGGAGACCCAGTACTTC. Amino acid sequence: CATSSGSGIVQETQYF. V gene TRBV15 combines with J gene TRBJ2-5, with 8 bases aligning to TRBD2. The CDR3 contains 16 residues. The V gene end was trimmed by 3 bases and the J gene end by 5 bases; junction bases not matched to a gene: 11. The germline gives CDR1 LNHNV, CDR2 YYDKDF (reference sequence).